The 7 T cell receptor beta chains presented below share a single source sample, sequenced in a study of T cell responses to AZD1222 COVID-19 vaccine (dated by TCRdb to the early 2020s). According to the study, the label for this sample's time point signals: baseline before first vaccination. Library preparation employed the immunoSEQ multiplex PCR assay. TCRdb holds this immuneACCESS table with in-frame rearrangements only. Some clones are missing; in checked studies, unresolved V genes explain under half, and the rest has no known cause. This sample comprises around 130,000 clones, about 93% of them detected only once. The ten most abundant clones make up 5% to 6.5% of the sample. The starting material was peripheral blood, obtained on day 0 of AZD1222 vaccination. Source of these receptors: an adult in good health.

V and J are TRBV12-3 or TRBV12-4 and TRBJ2-1; D unclear. V was clipped by 7 bases and J by 5 bases, with 9 bases between them. The CDR3 length is 12 residues. The CDR3 sequence: CASTPGHNEQFF. The CDR3, as DNA: TGTGCCAGCACCCCCGGGCACAATGAGCAGTTCTTC.

The gene calls are TRBV20-1 and TRBJ2-3; TRBD2 matches 8 bases. The V gene's germline CDR1 is DFQATT and CDR2 SNEGSKA (reference sequence). This CDR3 is built from 14 residues. Losses at the gene ends were 3 bases for V and 5 bases for J; bases not matched to a gene: 7. This chain's CDR3 is CSASNRAGEDTQYF. In DNA form, the CDR3 reads TGCAGTGCTAGTAATCGAGCGGGGGAAGATACGCAGTATTTT.

The V gene is TRBV6-5, the J gene TRBJ2-2; TRBD1 is a possible D gene (6 bases). The CDR3 is 15 amino acids. Between the trimmed V and J ends, which lost 6 bases and 6 bases, there was a span of 17 bases. Germline V CDR1 and CDR2: MNHEY, SVGAGI. The CDR3 DNA sequence: TGTGCCAGCAGCCTGCAGACAGGAACGTCCGGGGAGCTGTTTTTT. It yields the protein CASSLQTGTSGELFF.

V gene TRBV12-3 or TRBV12-4 combines with J gene TRBJ2-7; 7 nucleotides match TRBD2. Germline trimming cut 8 bases from V and 2 bases from J; bases unmatched to any gene: 0. The CDR3 consists of 11 residues. CDR3 protein: CASGGAYEQYF. CDR3 coding DNA: TGTGCCAGCGGGGGGGCCTACGAGCAGTACTTC.

This rearrangement joins TRBV4-2 to TRBJ1-6; weak D call: TRBD1 (6 bases). This CDR3 comprises 15 residues. V was clipped by 0 bases and J by 7 bases, with 10 bases between them. Germline values: CDR1 LGHNA, CDR2 YNFKEQ. The CDR3 DNA follows: TGTGCCAGCAGCCAAGAGGCACAGGGAAATTCACCCCTCCACTTT. This codes for CASSQEAQGNSPLHF.

In its sample, this clone was seen once. The rearrangement uses TRBV7-2 and TRBJ1-1; D not certain. This CDR3 has 14 residues. Deletions cut 2 bases from V and 4 bases from J, with 11 bases between. CDR1 is SGHTA, CDR2 FQGNSA, per germline. CDR3 in amino acids: CASSLRIDTTEAFF. CDR3 sequence (DNA): TGTGCCAGCAGCTTAAGGATAGATACCACTGAAGCTTTCTTT.

The V call is TRBV7-5, the J call TRBJ2-7; the table calls TRBD2, which could not be checked here. TRBV7-5 is a documented pseudogene. The CDR3 has 13 amino acids. The CDR3 loop reads CARSLERSREQYF. The CDR3 coding sequence is TGTGCCAGAAGCTTAGAGAGGTCGCGGGAGCAGTACTTC.